Following are 6 T cell receptor beta chains from one sample sequenced in a study of T cell clonotyping in hematopoietic cell transplantation. Profiled with immunoSEQ multiplex PCR; TCRdb holds only in-frame clones, not every one. Counted here are several thousand clones, more than 25% occurring once; the ten biggest clones make up 13% to 15%. The sample in question was peripheral blood mononuclear cells, obtained 180 days after allogeneic stem cell transplant. All receptors derive from a male patient aged 40-50 years who had an allogeneic stem cell transplant from an unrelated donor, so the T cells may come from the graft donor. Some clones in this sample may be carry-over from other donors' samples.

In its sample, this clone was seen a few times. The chain couples TRBV30 to TRBJ1-2; no clear D. Looked up from germline, CDR1 is GTSNPN and CDR2 is SVGIG (reference sequence). With 4 bases removed from V and 1 base from J, the gap between germline ends came to 10 bases. The CDR3 runs to 13 residues. DNA of the CDR3: TGTGCCTGGAATGCGGGCGGTAACTATGGCTACACCTTC. Amino acid sequence: CAWNAGGNYGYTF.

For this clone: The junction and the germline gene differ at one end; a read error may be behind it. The chain recombines TRBV7-7 with TRBJ2-5, with 9 bases aligning to TRBD1. Germline V gene sequence: CDR1 SSHAT, CDR2 FNYEAQ (reference sequence). The CDR3 has 16 amino acids. In DNA, the CDR3 is TGTGCTAGCAGTGCCACAGGGGGCGCGTCCCAAGAGACCCAGTACTTC. Encoded protein: CASSATGGASQETQYF.

The CDR3 coding sequence is TGTGCCAGCAGTGATGCGCAGGGGGCGCGGGAGCAGTACTTC. As protein: CASSDAQGAREQYF. The chain couples TRBV25-1 to TRBJ2-5; a weak D match, TRBD1 (8 bases). Germline lookup yields CDR1 MGHDK and CDR2 SYGVNS. The CDR3 totals 14 residues. Trimming left V 3 bases short and J 11 bases short, with 19 bases between.

The rearrangement joins TRBV7-2 to TRBJ1-2; 8 bases map to TRBD1. This CDR3 contains 14 residues. Germline V CDR1 and CDR2: SGHTA, FQGNSA. The V gene end was trimmed by 5 bases and the J gene end by 7 bases; junction bases not matched to a gene: 9. Written as DNA, the CDR3 is TGTGCCAGCAGCCTCTTCCCGACAGGGGTTGGCTACACCTTC. Its protein product is CASSLFPTGVGYTF.

The V call is TRBV5-1, the J call TRBJ2-5; 9 positions match TRBD2. The J call may be wrong; the DNA end is better matched by TRBJ2-7. Germline V gives CDR1 SGHRS, CDR2 YFSETQ. The CDR3 is 15 residues long. The CDR3 loop reads CASSSSGGPAYEQYF. The CDR3 nucleotides read TGCGCCAGCAGCTCCAGCGGGGGGCCGGCCTACGAGCAGTACTTC.

The chain combines TRBV19 with TRBJ1-2, with a weak D call TRBD1 (6 bases). Germline V gene data show CDR1 as LNHDA and CDR2 as SQIVND (reference sequence). The CDR3 runs 14 residues. Trimming removed 6 bases at V and 0 bases at J, with 11 bases between. CDR3 sequence (DNA): TGTGCCAGTAGACAGACAGGAGCTAACTATGGCTACACCTTC. Encoded protein: CASRQTGANYGYTF.